This T cell receptor (beta chain) was found in a study of blood T cell repertoires in COVID-19. Overall study: The United States, Italy and Spain supplied acute and convalescent COVID-19 samples. PBMCs, B-cell-depleted T cells, or T cells were the source of the cDNA or gDNA that made up the material.

In its sample, this clone was seen once. In the source study's methods: Estimation of nucleated cell counts was performed using reference gene primer amplification. Clones were sequenced by immunoSEQ multiplex PCR, and TCRdb holds only the in-frame ones, with some missing. D and trimming come from the DNA, and the V and J calls and clone size come from that table. The sample consists of about 15,000 clones, 70% to 90% of them appearing once. Germline CDR1 and CDR2: LNHDA and SQIVND (reference sequence). Germline trimming cut 6 bases from V and 7 bases from J; bases unmatched to any gene: 6. CDR3 length equals 14 residues.

Sequencing was carried out using peripheral blood. The clonotype was recovered from a human donor in a cohort sampled during active COVID-19. The J gene is TRBJ1-4, the V gene TRBV19; 9 bases are shared with TRBD1. DNA for the CDR3: TGTGCCAGTAGGGAGACAGGGGGAGGTGAAAAACTGTTTTTT. Translation: CASRETGGGEKLFF.